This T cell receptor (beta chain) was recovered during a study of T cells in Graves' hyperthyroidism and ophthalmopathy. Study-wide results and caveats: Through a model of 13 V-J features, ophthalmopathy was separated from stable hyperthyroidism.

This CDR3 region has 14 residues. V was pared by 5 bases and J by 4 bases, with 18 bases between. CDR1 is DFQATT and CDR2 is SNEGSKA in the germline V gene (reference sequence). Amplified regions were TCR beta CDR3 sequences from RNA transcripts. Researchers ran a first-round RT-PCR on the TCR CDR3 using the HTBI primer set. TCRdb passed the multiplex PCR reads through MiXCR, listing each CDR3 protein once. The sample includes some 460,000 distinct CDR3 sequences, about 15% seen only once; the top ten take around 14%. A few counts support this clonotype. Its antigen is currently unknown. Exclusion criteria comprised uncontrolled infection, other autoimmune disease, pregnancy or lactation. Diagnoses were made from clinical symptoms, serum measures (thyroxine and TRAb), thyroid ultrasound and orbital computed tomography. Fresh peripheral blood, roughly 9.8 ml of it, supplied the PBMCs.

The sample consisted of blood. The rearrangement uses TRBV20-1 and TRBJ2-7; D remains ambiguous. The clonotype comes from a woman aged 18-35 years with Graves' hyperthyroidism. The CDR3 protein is CSAAEGSLIYEQYF. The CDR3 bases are TGCAGTGCTGCCGAAGGATCCCTTATTTACGAGCAGTACTTC.